Below, 27 T cell receptor beta chains from the same sample are listed, as sequenced in a study of blood T cell repertoires in COVID-19. Only in-frame clones appear in the TCRdb table, and some are missing; sequencing was by immunoSEQ multiplex PCR. Here the sample spans 250,000 to 350,000 clones, around 90% being singletons. Material for sequencing was PBMCs or T cells enriched from blood (not recorded which). These receptors came from a woman aged 25 to 39 who had recovered from COVID-19.

This chain connects TRBV30 to TRBJ2-7, with D maybe TRBD2 (7 bases). The CDR3 length is 11 residues. Germline assignment: CDR1 GTSNPN and CDR2 SVGIG (reference sequence). V lost 5 bases, J lost 7 bases, and 12 bases lay in between. CDR3 amino acids: CAWGAGAEQYF. The CDR3 DNA reads TGTGCCTGGGGGGCGGGGGCGGAGCAGTACTTC.

This chain uses TRBV7-2 with TRBJ1-4; D is ambiguous. The CDR3 is made up of 16 amino acids. Germline V lookup: CDR1 SGHTA, CDR2 FQGNSA. V was clipped by 4 bases and J by 5 bases, with 17 bases between them. This chain's CDR3 is CASSSAFGAKNEKLFF. The CDR3, as DNA: TGTGCCAGCAGCTCGGCGTTCGGAGCTAAAAATGAAAAACTGTTTTTT.

Here the CDR3 reads CASSYGQGREGYTF. DNA for the CDR3: TGTGCCAGCAGCTACGGACAGGGAAGAGAGGGCTACACCTTC. This chain connects TRBV5-6 to TRBJ1-2, with 8 bases aligning to TRBD1. Unmatched junction bases numbered 9, after V lost 3 bases and J lost 8 bases. CDR3 length: 14 residues. Germline V gene lookup returns CDR1 SGHDT and CDR2 YYEEEE.

This rearrangement joins TRBV29-1 to TRBJ1-2; tentatively, D is TRBD1 (5 bases). Between the trimmed V and J ends, which lost 1 base and 4 bases, there was a span of 7 bases. The CDR3 sequence is 12 residues long. In germline, CDR1 is SQVTM, CDR2 ANQGSEA. The CDR3 DNA follows: TGCAGCGTTGAAGGGGGGGGCTATGGCTACACCTTC. This sequence encodes CSVEGGGYGYTF.

The chain carries TRBV5-6 and TRBJ1-1; maybe TRBD1 (6 bases). V lost 1 base and J lost 6, with 16 bases in between. In germline, CDR1 is SGHDT, CDR2 YYEEEE. CDR3 length equals 15 residues. The CDR3: CASSLRTQGNSEAFF. The CDR3, as DNA: TGTGCCAGCAGCTTGAGAACGCAGGGGAATTCTGAAGCTTTCTTT.

This clone was observed a single time. This chain links TRBV19 with TRBJ2-5; D perhaps matches TRBD2 (5 bases). Germline-derived CDR1 and CDR2 are LNHDA and SQIVND (reference sequence). V was pared by 4 bases and J by 5 bases, with 20 bases between. This CDR3 spans 16 amino acids. In nucleotides, the CDR3 is TGTGCCAGTAGTACATCAGCGGTCCCACTAAGGGAGACCCAGTACTTC. This gives the protein CASSTSAVPLRETQYF.

This chain joins TRBV11-2 and TRBJ2-7; D is possibly TRBD2 (6 bases). Germline lookup yields CDR1 SGHAT and CDR2 FQNNGV. The ends were cut back, 3 bases at V and 5 bases at J, with 8 bases in the middle. The CDR3 runs 12 residues. CDR3 DNA: TGTGCCAGCAGCTTGGGACTCGACGAGCAGTACTTC. Its translation: CASSLGLDEQYF.

V is TRBV9 and J is TRBJ1-2; TRBD1 agrees at 11 bases. Germline CDR1 and CDR2: SGDLS and YYNGEE. V shed 7 bases and J 5 bases; nucleotides not matched to a gene: 10. This CDR3 is 15 amino acids long. The CDR3 loop is CASHPGQGAGYGYTF. The DNA for the CDR3 is TGTGCCAGCCACCCTGGACAGGGGGCAGGGTATGGCTACACCTTC.

The gene calls are TRBV7-9 and TRBJ2-7; TRBD1 matches at 9 bases. CDR3 size: 10 residues. V was clipped by 8 bases and J by 10 bases; unmatched bases: 3. From germline, CDR1 is SEHNR and CDR2 FQNEAQ (reference sequence). CDR3 in amino acids: CASGTGGQYF. The CDR3 nucleotides read TGTGCCAGCGGAACAGGGGGCCAGTACTTC.

This chain links TRBV19 with TRBJ1-1; 7 positions match TRBD1. V shed 4 bases, J shed 0 bases, and the junction held 8 bases outside the gene matches. Germline V gene sequence: CDR1 LNHDA, CDR2 SQIVND (reference sequence). The CDR3 covers 16 residues. CDR3 loop: CASSTGTESMNTEAFF. The CDR3, as DNA: TGTGCCAGTAGTACCGGGACAGAATCCATGAACACTGAAGCTTTCTTT. The full variable domain, rest sourced from reference TRBV19 and TRBJ1-1, is DGGITQSPKYLFRKEGQNVTLSCEQNLNHDAMYWYRQDPGQGLRLIYYSQIVNDFQKGDIAEGYSVSREKKESFPLTVTSAQKNPTAFYLCASSTGTESMNTEAFFGQGTRLTVV.

This rearrangement joins TRBV4-3 to TRBJ1-2, with 8 positions matching TRBD1. The CDR3 contains 17 residues. With 0 bases clipped from V and 7 bases from J, the junction kept 13 bases outside the gene matches. In germline, CDR1 is LGHNA, CDR2 YSLEER. The CDR3 loop reads CASSQEAGGAFVGGYTF. As DNA, the CDR3 is TGCGCCAGCAGCCAAGAGGCAGGGGGCGCGTTTGTAGGTGGCTACACCTTC.

V gene TRBV27 combines with J gene TRBJ2-4; no clear D. V dropped 5 bases and J dropped 0 bases, with 5 bases sitting between them. The CDR3 runs to 13 residues. CDR1 and CDR2 from the germline V gene are MNHEY and SMNVEV (reference sequence). CDR3 DNA: TGTGCCAGCAGTAAACTAGCCAAAAACATTCAGTACTTC. This codes for CASSKLAKNIQYF.

The genes are TRBV7-9 and TRBJ1-5, with 7 nucleotides matching TRBD1. Germline V CDR1 and CDR2: SEHNR, FQNEAQ (reference sequence). This CDR3 contains 15 residues. The ends lost 2 bases at V and 2 bases at J; junction bases unmatched: 3. The CDR3 DNA sequence: TGTGCCAGCAGCTTAACCGGGACAGGCAATCAGCCCCAGCATTTT. As protein: CASSLTGTGNQPQHF.

The V call is TRBV6-2 or TRBV6-3, the J call TRBJ1-1; D gene uncertain. Trimming took off 2 bases at V and 3 bases at J, with 10 bases between the two ends. This CDR3 is built from 14 residues. In germline, CDR1 is MNHEY, CDR2 SVGEGT. CDR3 loop: CASSYRRDYTEAFF. As DNA, the CDR3 is TGTGCCAGCAGTTACAGGCGGGATTACACTGAAGCTTTCTTT.

The J gene is TRBJ1-6, the V gene TRBV19; TRBD1 matches 10 bases. Trimming removed 8 bases from V and 13 bases from J; junction bases left unmatched: 8. Germline V gene sequence: CDR1 LNHDA, CDR2 SQIVND (reference sequence). The CDR3 totals 13 residues. The CDR3 DNA sequence: TGTGCCAGTGGTGACAGGGGGCGGGATCCCCTCCACTTT. It specifies CASGDRGRDPLHF.

The V call is TRBV7-8, the J call TRBJ2-6, with D perhaps TRBD2 (5 bases). The CDR3 length is 18 residues. The germline V and J ends were trimmed by 2 bases and 0 bases, with 14 bases remaining between them. CDR1 is SGHVS, CDR2 FQNEAQ, per germline. The CDR3 here is CASSLMGRRASGANVLTF. The CDR3 DNA reads TGTGCCAGCAGCTTAATGGGGAGAAGGGCCTCTGGGGCCAACGTCCTGACTTTC.

The J gene is TRBJ2-5, the V gene TRBV7-9, with D perhaps TRBD2 (6 bases). Germline V gene data show CDR1 as SEHNR and CDR2 as FQNEAQ (reference sequence). The CDR3 covers 16 residues. V lost 5 bases and J lost 2, with 18 bases in between. Here the CDR3 reads CASSAPTGTAQETQYF. The CDR3 DNA is TGTGCCAGCAGCGCGCCCACTGGGACTGCTCAAGAGACCCAGTACTTC.

This chain joins TRBV5-8 and TRBJ2-5, with 8 bases identical to TRBD1. The J segment lost 4 bases and the V segment lost 4 bases, leaving 9 bases of the junction unmatched. The CDR3 contains 15 residues. Germline V gene data show CDR1 as SGHTS and CDR2 as YDEGEE. The CDR3 here is CASSTGQGVRETQYF. In DNA, the CDR3 is TGTGCCAGCAGCACCGGACAGGGAGTTAGAGAGACCCAGTACTTC.

The chain employs TRBV9 and TRBJ2-4; TRBD2 matches 9 bases. Germline loops: CDR1 SGDLS, CDR2 YYNGEE. The trim removed 0 bases at V and 6 bases at J, leaving 1 base unmatched. The CDR3 has 14 residues. The CDR3 DNA sequence: TGTGCCAGCAGCGTAGGGCGGGGGGGAAACATTCAGTACTTC. It translates to CASSVGRGGNIQYF.

The chain carries TRBV28 and TRBJ1-1; D remains ambiguous. Trimming shortened V by 8 bases and J by 1 base, and 8 bases separated the two germline ends. This CDR3 comprises 12 residues. The germline CDR1 and CDR2 sequences are MDHEN and SYDVKM. This chain's CDR3 is CASVKWNTEAFF. The CDR3 bases are TGTGCCAGCGTAAAATGGAACACTGAAGCTTTCTTT.

This clone was picked up one time. V and J are TRBV19 and TRBJ2-3; 7 bases are shared with TRBD2. V lost 8 bases and J lost 6; bases outside the gene matches: 8. CDR1 and CDR2 (germline): LNHDA, SQIVND (reference sequence). The CDR3 covers 13 residues. This CDR3 reads CASCRTREDTQYF. For the CDR3, the DNA is TGTGCCAGTTGTCGGACTAGAGAGGATACGCAGTATTTT. The whole variable domain, filled in from reference TRBV19 and TRBJ2-3, reads DGGITQSPKYLFRKEGQNVTLSCEQNLNHDAMYWYRQDPGQGLRLIYYSQIVNDFQKGDIAEGYSVSREKKESFPLTVTSAQKNPTAFYLCASCRTREDTQYFGPGTRLTVL.

The chain is built from TRBV5-1 and TRBJ1-2; D uncertain. Germline CDR1 reads SGHRS; CDR2 reads YFSETQ. The CDR3 is 14 residues long. V lost 0 bases and J lost 4, with 10 bases in between. The chain's CDR3 is CASSLAGRLYGYTF. In DNA form, the CDR3 reads TGCGCCAGCAGCTTGGCCGGCAGGCTCTATGGCTACACCTTC.

The table lists this clone with a few counts. The chain links TRBV20-1 to TRBJ1-2; a possible D gene is TRBD1 (5 bases). V lost 6 bases to trimming and J lost 8 bases, with 7 bases between them. The CDR3 sequence is 9 residues long. Germline CDR1 is DFQATT and CDR2 is SNEGSKA (reference sequence). The CDR3 protein is CSARGGYTF. CDR3 bases: TGCAGTGCGCGGGGGGGCTACACCTTC.

The J gene is TRBJ1-1, the V gene TRBV7-9, with 7 bases fitting TRBD1. The CDR3 contains 17 residues. The germline gives CDR1 SEHNR, CDR2 FQNEAQ (reference sequence). V lost 5 bases and J lost 0; bases outside the gene matches: 12. The CDR3 nucleotides read TGTGCCAGCAGCCTTAGACAGGGAGATCCCATGAACACTGAAGCTTTCTTT. Amino acid sequence: CASSLRQGDPMNTEAFF.

The chain recombines TRBV6-5 with TRBJ2-5; possibly TRBD1 for D (6 bases). The V gene lost 7 bases and the J gene lost 5 bases, with 14 bases spanning the gap. The CDR3 has 13 residues. CDR1 and CDR2 from the germline V gene are MNHEY and SVGAGI. CDR3 nucleotide sequence: TGTGCCAGCAAGTGGCGACAGGTCGAGACCCAGTACTTC. Translated: CASKWRQVETQYF.

V usage is TRBV19 and J usage is TRBJ2-1, with unresolved D. V lost 3 bases and J 10 bases, leaving 16 bases between the germline ends. Germline values: CDR1 LNHDA, CDR2 SQIVND (reference sequence). The CDR3 runs to 14 residues. CDR3 nucleotides: TGTGCCAGTAGTATGCAAGCGAACGGGTTCGAGCAGTTCTTC. This codes for CASSMQANGFEQFF.

This clone was counted a single time. The chain combines TRBV13 with TRBJ2-7, with 11 bases fitting TRBD2. This CDR3 is built from 15 residues. Trimming at V came to 4 bases and at J to 5 bases, leaving 7 bases not matched to a gene. Germline CDR1 PRHDT, CDR2 FYEKMQ (reference sequence). In DNA, the CDR3 is TGTGCCAGCAGCTCACCGACTAGCGGGGTCCACGAGCAGTACTTC. This sequence encodes CASSSPTSGVHEQYF.